Listed here are 19 T cell receptor beta chains from one sample, sequenced in a study of T cell clonotyping in hematopoietic cell transplantation. TCRdb's copy holds only in-frame clones and misses some; the assay was immunoSEQ multiplex PCR. The sample holds 8,000 to 10,000 clones, over 85% seen once. The sample was PBMCs, taken 100 days after allogeneic stem cell transplant. Receptor source: a male patient aged 50 to 60 who had an allogeneic stem cell transplant from a related donor, so T cells may come from the graft donor. Some clones in this sample may be carry-over from other donors' samples.

This chain links TRBV5-4 with TRBJ2-3, with D hard to call. V lost 0 bases and J 2 bases, leaving 7 bases between the germline ends. CDR1 and CDR2 from the germline V gene are SGHNT and YYREEE (reference sequence). The CDR3 has 14 amino acids. The CDR3 region has the DNA TGTGCCAGCAGCTTGGTGCAGACCACAGATACGCAGTATTTT. It encodes CASSLVQTTDTQYF.

This CDR3 reads CASSFTGTESYEQYF. The CDR3 DNA is TGTGCCAGCAGCTTTACCGGGACAGAGTCCTACGAGCAGTACTTC. The chain has TRBV21-1 and TRBJ2-7; TRBD1 is the table's D call, not checked against the DNA. TRBV21-1 corresponds to a pseudogene. CDR3 length: 15 residues.

The V call is TRBV5-8, the J call TRBJ2-2, with 8 bases fitting TRBD2. The germline V gene encodes CDR1 SGHTS and CDR2 YDEGEE. The CDR3 is 17 amino acids. The V and J ends lost 1 base and 0 bases, in that order; junction bases with no gene match: 5. The CDR3 DNA follows: TGTGCCAGCAGCTTGTACATAGCGGGGACGAACACCGGGGAGCTGTTTTTT. Translating gives CASSLYIAGTNTGELFF.

The chain recombines TRBV7-9 with TRBJ1-5, with 7 bases matching TRBD1. CDR1 and CDR2 (germline): SEHNR, FQNEAQ (reference sequence). The V gene end was trimmed by 4 bases and the J gene end by 7 bases; junction bases not matched to a gene: 7. The CDR3 has 14 amino acids. CDR3 amino acids: CASSSQGSRQPQHF. CDR3 sequence (DNA): TGTGCCAGCAGCTCACAGGGGTCGCGGCAGCCCCAGCATTTT.

The CDR3 coding sequence is TGTGCCAGCAGTTTCCGGGACAGTGAGAATCAGCCCCAGCATTTT. Translation gives CASSFRDSENQPQHF. The chain is built from TRBV2 and TRBJ1-5; 7 bases are a match to TRBD1. CDR1 is SNHLY, CDR2 FYNNEI, per germline. The CDR3 loop spans 15 amino acids. After removal of 5 bases from V and 4 bases from J, the junction contained 8 bases not matched to a gene.

The rearrangement uses TRBV7-2 and TRBJ2-7; D ambiguous. V lost 3 bases and J 6 bases, leaving 12 bases between the germline ends. This CDR3 is built from 13 residues. Germline CDR1 reads SGHTA; CDR2 reads FQGNSA. The CDR3 DNA follows: TGTGCCAGCAGCTTCAACACATTCCGCGAGCAGTACTTC. Its translation is CASSFNTFREQYF.

The chain joins TRBV25-1 to TRBJ1-1; D remains unclear. Germline CDR1 is MGHDK and CDR2 is SYGVNS. Deletions cut 2 bases from V and 6 bases from J, with 13 bases between. CDR3 length: 14 residues. The CDR3 DNA sequence: TGTGCCAGCAGTGAAGGGTTGGTGGCCTCTGAAGCTTTCTTT. Translating gives CASSEGLVASEAFF.

This clone has a single count. The rearrangement links TRBV14 to TRBJ1-6; D is unresolved. The germline V gene encodes CDR1 SGHDN and CDR2 FVKESK. The CDR3 is 15 residues long. V shed 3 bases and J shed 0 bases, with 6 bases lying between them. The CDR3 coding sequence is TGTGCCAGCAGCCAGGGGATCTCCTATAATTCACCCCTCCACTTT. As protein: CASSQGISYNSPLHF. Complete variable domain (other parts from reference TRBV14 and TRBJ1-6): EAGVTQFPSHSVIEKGQTVTLRCDPISGHDNLYWYRRVMGKEIKFLLHFVKESKQDESGMPNNRFLAERTGGTYSTLKVQPAELEDSGVYFCASSQGISYNSPLHFGNGTRLTVT.

The chain recombines TRBV5-1 with TRBJ2-7, with D possibly being TRBD1 (6 bases). Trimming left V 5 bases short and J 6 bases short, with 12 bases between. There are 12 residues in the CDR3. Germline values: CDR1 SGHRS, CDR2 YFSETQ. This chain's CDR3 is CASRLRQVEQYF. The CDR3 bases are TGCGCCAGCAGGCTAAGACAGGTCGAGCAGTACTTC.

The V gene is TRBV29-1, the J gene TRBJ2-1; a weak D match, TRBD2 (5 bases). The CDR3 extends over 14 amino acids. Germline V gives CDR1 SQVTM, CDR2 ANQGSEA. Trimming cost V 0 bases and J 8 bases, with 14 bases left between them. The CDR3 DNA is TGCAGCGTTGAAGATGGACGAGGGCTCGATGAGCAGTTCTTC. Protein: CSVEDGRGLDEQFF.

V usage is TRBV5-1 and J usage is TRBJ1-2; TRBD1 matches at 9 bases. The CDR3 runs 15 residues. CDR1 and CDR2 (germline): SGHRS, YFSETQ. Losses at the gene ends were 4 bases for V and 0 bases for J; bases not matched to a gene: 4. DNA for the CDR3: TGCGCCAGCAGCACCGGGACAGGGACTAACTATGGCTACACCTTC. It is translated as CASSTGTGTNYGYTF. The variable domain in full, with the rest retrieved from reference TRBV5-1 and TRBJ1-2, is KAGVTQTPRYLIKTRGQQVTLSCSPISGHRSVSWYQQTPGQGLQFLFEYFSETQRNKGNFPGRFSGRQFSNSRSEMNVSTLELGDSALYLCASSTGTGTNYGYTFGSGTRLTVV.

V and J are TRBV5-5 and TRBJ1-1, with a weak D call TRBD1 (5 bases). Germline assignment: CDR1 SGHKS and CDR2 YYEKEE (reference sequence). The CDR3 runs 14 residues. V shed 0 bases and J shed 1 base, with 7 bases lying between them. Here the CDR3 reads CASSLAGGNTEAFF. The DNA for the CDR3 is TGTGCCAGCAGCTTGGCCGGGGGGAACACTGAAGCTTTCTTT.

The chain carries TRBV5-1 and TRBJ1-1; no clear D gene. The length of the CDR3 is 14 residues. V lost 5 bases to trimming and J lost 2 bases, with 13 bases between them. Per germline, CDR1 SGHRS and CDR2 YFSETQ. The CDR3 sequence is CASRKDWENTEAFF. The CDR3 DNA is TGCGCCAGCAGGAAGGATTGGGAAAACACTGAAGCTTTCTTT.

V gene TRBV9 combines with J gene TRBJ2-2, with 9 bases that match TRBD1. The CDR3 is made up of 18 amino acids. Germline V gene data show CDR1 as SGDLS and CDR2 as YYNGEE. The V segment lost 0 bases and the J segment 4 bases; nucleotides outside the gene matches: 10. CDR3 DNA: TGTGCCAGCAGCGTAGGAAAGGGACAGGGATACTCCACCGGGGAGCTGTTTTTT. Residues: CASSVGKGQGYSTGELFF.

The rearrangement links TRBV5-8 to TRBJ1-6, with 9 bases fitting TRBD1. Germline V CDR1 and CDR2: SGHTS, YDEGEE. CDR3 length: 14 amino acids. V was pared by 4 bases and J by 10 bases, with 6 bases of the junction left unmatched. The CDR3 bases are TGTGCCAGCAGCCAGGACAGGGGCGGCTCACCCCTCCACTTT. Translation gives CASSQDRGGSPLHF.

As to this clone: The junction departs from the called germline gene at one end, perhaps through a read error. V is TRBV10-3 and J is TRBJ2-7; D remains ambiguous. Germline-derived CDR1 and CDR2 are ENHRY and SYGVKD. The CDR3 extends over 13 amino acids. In DNA form, the CDR3 reads TGTGCCATCGAGACCCCCGGCCCTTACGCGCAGTACTTC. Amino acid sequence: CAIETPGPYAQYF.

The J gene is TRBJ1-2, the V gene TRBV6-5; weak D call: TRBD1 (5 bases). Germline loops: CDR1 MNHEY, CDR2 SVGAGI. Trimming cost V 2 bases and J 0 bases, with 7 bases left between them. This CDR3 has 14 amino acids. This CDR3 reads CASSYDRTNYGYTF. As DNA, the CDR3 is TGTGCCAGCAGTTACGACAGAACTAACTATGGCTACACCTTC.

The rearrangement links TRBV7-3 to TRBJ2-3; TRBD2 is a possible D gene (5 bases). Germline-derived CDR1 and CDR2 are SGHTA and FQGTGA. The V end lost 2 bases, the J end lost 3 bases, and 9 bases lay between the germline ends. The length of the CDR3 is 14 residues. CDR3 DNA: TGTGCCAGCAGCTTAGAAGCGGAAACAGATACGCAGTATTTT. It translates to CASSLEAETDTQYF. The entire variable domain, with the rest obtained from reference TRBV7-3 and TRBJ2-3, is as follows: GAGVSQTPSNKVTEKGKYVELRCDPISGHTALYWYRQSLGQGPEFLIYFQGTGAADDSGLPNDRFFAVRPEGSVSTLKIQRTERGDSAVYLCASSLEAETDTQYFGPGTRLTVL.

This clone appeared once. This rearrangement joins TRBV9 to TRBJ2-7; 9 bases agree with TRBD1. The germline gives CDR1 SGDLS, CDR2 YYNGEE. With 3 bases clipped from V and 6 bases from J, the junction kept 10 bases outside the gene matches. The CDR3 has 15 amino acids. CDR3 amino acids: CASSASGTGSIEQYF. CDR3 DNA: TGTGCCAGCAGCGCTTCCGGGACAGGGAGTATCGAGCAGTACTTC.